Listed below are T cell receptor beta chains from one sample, sequenced in a study of Ad26.COV2.S vaccination and SARS-CoV-2 variants. TCRdb's table, derived via immunoSEQ multiplex PCR, lists solely in-frame clones and lacks some. The sample includes under 550,000 clones, over 75% seen only once; the top ten take 12%. The material was peripheral blood, obtained in a trial of Ad26.COV2.S vaccine versus placebo. The receptors originated from a person between 18 and 60 years old who received the Ad26.COV2.S COVID-19 vaccine or a placebo. Each CDR3 is given with its conserved first and last residue. The D gene is left open where the match is weak. Clone size is stated in some rows and not others, as once, few, many or a class when expanded.

d_gene,v_gene,j_gene,abundance,CDR3aa,CDR3nt
TRBD1,TRBV27,TRBJ2-2,-,CASSQGQGLTGELFF,TGTGCCAGCAGCCAGGGACAGGGTTTAACAGGGGAGCTGTTTTTT
TRBD1,TRBV25-1,TRBJ2-5,-,CASSDLTGVQETQYF,TGTGCCAGCAGTGACCTGACAGGGGTTCAAGAGACCCAGTACTTC
-,TRBV6-6,TRBJ2-7,once,CASSPGPDYEQYF,TGTGCCAGCAGCCCAGGACCCGACTACGAGCAGTACTTC
-,TRBV19,TRBJ2-3,-,CASKPAGGTTDTQYF,TGTGCCAGTAAACCCGCGGGCGGGACCACAGATACGCAGTATTTT
-,TRBV2,TRBJ2-3,-,CASGKVLAAQDTQYF,TGTGCCAGCGGAAAAGTGTTAGCAGCTCAAGATACGCAGTATTTT
TRBD2,TRBV5-1,TRBJ2-2,once,CASKSGSPIFTGELFF,TGCGCCAGCAAAAGCGGGAGTCCTATATTCACCGGGGAGCTGTTTTTT
TRBD1,TRBV11-2,TRBJ1-1,-,CASSTGGANTEAFF,TGTGCCAGCAGCACAGGGGGCGCGAACACTGAAGCTTTCTTT
-,TRBV27,TRBJ2-7,-,CASSPSFGEQYF,TGTGCCAGCAGTCCCTCCTTCGGGGAGCAGTACTTC
-,TRBV5-5,TRBJ2-1,-,CASSSEAPGHEQFF,TGTGCCAGCAGCTCTGAGGCCCCGGGGCATGAGCAGTTCTTC
-,TRBV4-1,TRBJ2-7,once,CASSQAFAYEQYF,TGCGCCAGCAGCCAAGCTTTCGCCTACGAGCAGTACTTC
-,TRBV19,TRBJ2-5,-,CASTWGETQYF,TGTGCCAGTACTTGGGGTGAGACCCAGTACTTC
-,TRBV25-1,TRBJ2-1,-,CASSDFNEQFF,TGTGCCAGCAGTGATTTCAATGAGCAGTTCTTC
-,TRBV28,TRBJ2-6,-,CASSFIGSSSGANVLTF,TGTGCCAGCAGTTTCATAGGGTCGAGCTCTGGGGCCAACGTCCTGACTTTC
TRBD2,TRBV7-9,TRBJ2-1,-,CASSLVPAGGFGEQFF,TGTGCCAGCAGCTTAGTTCCAGCGGGAGGGTTCGGAGAGCAGTTCTTC
-,TRBV19,TRBJ2-3,-,CASNPREGRGTDTQYF,TGTGCCAGTAATCCGCGTGAGGGTAGGGGGACAGATACGCAGTATTTT
-,TRBV6-5,TRBJ1-2,-,CASSSSQGRGYTF,TGTGCCAGCAGTTCGTCACAGGGAAGAGGCTACACCTTC
TRBD2,TRBV5-1,TRBJ2-7,-,CASSLEPSGRNYEQYF,TGCGCCAGCAGCTTGGAACCTAGCGGGAGGAACTACGAGCAGTACTTC
TRBD2,TRBV19,TRBJ2-2,-,CASSISSGSNTGELFF,TGTGCCAGTAGTATCTCTAGCGGGAGTAATACCGGGGAGCTGTTTTTT
-,TRBV14,TRBJ1-3,many,CASSQGVSRGSTIYF,TGTGCCAGCAGCCAAGGCGTCTCCAGGGGAAGCACCATATATTTT
-,TRBV14,TRBJ1-1,-,CASSLDRITEAFF,TGTGCCAGCAGTTTGGATCGGATCACTGAAGCTTTCTTT
-,TRBV5-4,TRBJ1-3,-,CASSLRGTGNTIYF,TGTGCCAGCAGCCTTCGAGGGACGGGAAACACCATATATTTT
-,TRBV28,TRBJ1-5,-,CATAEEQRINQPQHF,TGTGCCACCGCAGAGGAGCAAAGGATCAATCAGCCCCAGCATTTT
-,TRBV11-2,TRBJ2-2,-,CASSLGGALTLPETGELFF,TGTGCCAGCAGCTTAGGGGGGGCACTAACCCTTCCAGAGACCGGGGAGCTGTTTTTT
-,TRBV6-6,TRBJ1-1,-,CASSSTGSGNTEAFF,TGTGCCAGCAGTTCTACAGGGTCCGGGAACACTGAAGCTTTCTTT
-,TRBV5-6,TRBJ1-6,-,CASSLGPLYRNSSLHF,TGTGCCAGCAGCTTGGGACCGCTGTATAGAAATTCATCCCTCCACTTT
-,TRBV19,TRBJ1-2,-,CASSIRRIHGYTF,TGTGCCAGTAGTATACGGCGTATTCATGGCTACACCTTC
TRBD2,TRBV9,TRBJ2-3,-,CASTAGGKSTDTQYF,TGTGCCAGCACCGCCGGGGGGAAGAGCACAGATACGCAGTATTTT
TRBD2,TRBV28,TRBJ2-3,-,CASRYRSGSSTDTQYF,TGTGCCAGCAGATATCGTAGCGGGAGTAGCACAGATACGCAGTATTTT
TRBD1,TRBV30,TRBJ2-7,-,CAWGQGKVYEQYF,TGTGCCTGGGGACAGGGGAAGGTCTACGAGCAGTACTTC
-,TRBV10-3,TRBJ2-1,-,CAISDGERVYNEQFF,TGTGCCATCAGTGACGGTGAGAGGGTGTACAATGAGCAGTTCTTC
-,TRBV11-2,TRBJ1-2,-,CASSLLRGYTF,TGTGCCAGCAGCTTATTGCGTGGCTACACCTTC
-,TRBV2,TRBJ1-4,-,CASSPIQGTNEKLFF,TGTGCCAGCAGCCCGATACAGGGCACCAATGAAAAACTGTTTTTT
-,TRBV30,TRBJ2-3,-,CAWNLGMSTDTQYF,TGTGCCTGGAACCTCGGCATGTCCACAGATACGCAGTATTTT
TRBD2,TRBV5-4,TRBJ2-1,-,CASSRGLAGMYEQFF,TGTGCCAGCAGCCGGGGACTAGCGGGAATGTATGAGCAGTTCTTC
-,TRBV7-3,TRBJ2-2,-,CASSFRQAGELFF,TGTGCCAGCAGCTTTAGACAGGCCGGGGAGCTGTTTTTT
-,TRBV13,TRBJ2-6,-,CASSSWGGESGANVLTF,TGTGCCAGCAGCTCCTGGGGCGGGGAGTCTGGGGCCAACGTCCTGACTTTC
TRBD1,TRBV11-3,TRBJ1-4,-,CASSAGQDFNEKLFF,TGTGCCAGCAGCGCCGGACAGGACTTTAATGAAAAACTGTTTTTT
-,TRBV18,TRBJ1-1,-,CASSEQVNTEAFF,TGTGCCAGCTCAGAACAAGTGAACACTGAAGCTTTCTTT
TRBD2,TRBV7-6,TRBJ2-1,-,CASSLQLAGHSSYNEQFF,TGTGCCAGCAGCTTACAACTAGCGGGTCATAGCTCCTACAATGAGCAGTTCTTC
-,TRBV6-2/TRBV6-3,TRBJ2-7,-,CASSFPTDGTSSYEQYF,TGTGCCAGCAGTTTTCCAACCGACGGGACAAGCTCCTACGAGCAGTACTTC
TRBD1,TRBV23-1,TRBJ2-3,-,CASSQCNQGDRGWDTQYF,TGCGCCAGCAGTCAATGCAACCAGGGGGACAGGGGATGGGATACGCAGTATTTT
-,TRBV28,TRBJ1-2,-,CASSSGTANTLYGYTF,TGTGCCAGCAGTTCCGGGACCGCGAACACACTTTATGGCTACACCTTC
TRBD1,TRBV28,TRBJ1-1,-,CASSTPGGFTEAFF,TGTGCCAGCAGTACCCCAGGGGGGTTTACTGAAGCTTTCTTT
-,TRBV2,TRBJ2-5,-,CASSESRGQETQYF,TGTGCCAGCAGTGAAAGTCGGGGGCAAGAGACCCAGTACTTC
-,TRBV2,TRBJ1-4,-,CASDVSGLREKLFF,TGTGCCAGCGATGTTTCGGGACTTCGGGAAAAACTGTTTTTT
TRBD2,TRBV5-1,TRBJ2-1,-,CASSPMTSGTGQFF,TGCGCCAGCAGCCCCATGACTAGCGGGACAGGGCAGTTCTTC
-,TRBV7-8,TRBJ2-3,-,CASSLGDSALTDTQYF,TGTGCCAGCAGCTTAGGTGATAGCGCGCTCACAGATACGCAGTATTTT
-,TRBV7-9,TRBJ1-2,-,CASSSWGRIYGYTF,TGTGCCAGCAGCTCTTGGGGCAGGATCTATGGCTACACCTTC
-,TRBV5-1,TRBJ2-7,-,CASSLISSYEQYF,TGCGCCAGCAGCTTGATAAGCTCCTACGAGCAGTACTTC
TRBD1,TRBV7-9,TRBJ1-2,once,CASSQFTGAVYGYTF,TGTGCCAGCAGCCAATTCACAGGGGCGGTCTATGGCTACACCTTC
TRBD2,TRBV5-1,TRBJ2-1,-,CASSVQLAGANEQFF,TGCGCCAGCAGCGTACAGCTAGCGGGAGCCAATGAGCAGTTCTTC
TRBD1,TRBV10-3,TRBJ1-6,-,CAIRDRGNSPLHF,TGTGCCATCAGGGACAGGGGTAATTCACCCCTCCACTTT
TRBD2,TRBV7-9,TRBJ2-1,-,CASSHSGRARNEQFF,TGTGCCAGCAGCCATAGCGGGAGGGCCAGAAATGAGCAGTTCTTC
TRBD2,TRBV7-9,TRBJ2-1,-,CASSLGLAYYNEQFF,TGTGCCAGCAGCCTGGGACTAGCTTACTACAATGAGCAGTTCTTC
TRBD2,TRBV9,TRBJ2-3,-,CASSLHASGRADTQYF,TGTGCCAGCAGCCTTCACGCTAGCGGGAGGGCAGATACGCAGTATTTT
-,TRBV11-1,TRBJ2-7,-,CASSLVRAGGEQYF,TGTGCCAGCAGCTTAGTACGCGCCGGGGGCGAGCAGTACTTC
TRBD1,TRBV9,TRBJ1-3,-,CASSVATGGYTIYF,TGTGCCAGCAGCGTAGCTACAGGGGGTTACACCATATATTTT